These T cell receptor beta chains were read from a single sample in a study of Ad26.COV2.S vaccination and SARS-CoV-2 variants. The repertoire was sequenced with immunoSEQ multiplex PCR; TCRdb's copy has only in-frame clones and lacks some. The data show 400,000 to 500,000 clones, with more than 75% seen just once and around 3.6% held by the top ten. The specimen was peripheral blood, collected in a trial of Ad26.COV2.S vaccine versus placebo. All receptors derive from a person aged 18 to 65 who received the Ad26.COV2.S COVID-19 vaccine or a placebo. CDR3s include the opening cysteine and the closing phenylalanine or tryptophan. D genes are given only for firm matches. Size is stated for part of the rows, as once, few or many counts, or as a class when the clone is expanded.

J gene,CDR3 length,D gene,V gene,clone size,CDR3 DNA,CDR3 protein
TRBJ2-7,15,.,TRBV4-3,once,TGCGCCAGCAGCCAACTCCGGGACACTGCCTACGAGCAGTACTTC,CASSQLRDTAYEQYF
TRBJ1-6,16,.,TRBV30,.,TGTGCCTGGAGTCCCCTACCGGGGGGAAATAATTCACCCCTCCACTTT,CAWSPLPGGNNSPLHF
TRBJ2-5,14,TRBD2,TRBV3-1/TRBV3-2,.,TGTGCCAGCAGCCAAAGCGGGGTGGGAGAGACCCAGTACTTC,CASSQSGVGETQYF
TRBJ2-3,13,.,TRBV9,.,TGTGCCAGCAGCCCCCCTAGCGCAGATACGCAGTATTTT,CASSPPSADTQYF
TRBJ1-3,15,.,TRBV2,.,TGTGCCACCGTATACGACCGGATACGGGGAAACACCATATATTTT,CATVYDRIRGNTIYF
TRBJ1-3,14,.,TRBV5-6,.,TGTGCCAGCAGCTACCGGGACTCGGGAAACACCATATATTTT,CASSYRDSGNTIYF
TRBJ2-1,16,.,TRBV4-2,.,TGTGCCAGCAGCCAAGATGGGCTAGGCTCGGGTAATGAGCAGTTCTTC,CASSQDGLGSGNEQFF
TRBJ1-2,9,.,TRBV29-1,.,TGCAGCGTTGTGTATGGCTACACCTTC,CSVVYGYTF
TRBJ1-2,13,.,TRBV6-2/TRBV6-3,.,TGTGCCAGCAGTTACATTAGAAACTATGGCTACACCTTC,CASSYIRNYGYTF
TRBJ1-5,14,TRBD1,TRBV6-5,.,TGTGCCAGCTCAGGAGGACAGGGACGACAGCCCCAGCATTTT,CASSGGQGRQPQHF
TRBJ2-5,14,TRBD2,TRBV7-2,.,TGTGCCAGCACTAGCGGGGGGGCCGGGGAGACCCAGTACTTC,CASTSGGAGETQYF
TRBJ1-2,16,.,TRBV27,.,TGTGCCAGCAGTTCACTGCGGGGCGATTTAGGCGGTGGCTACACCTTC,CASSSLRGDLGGGYTF
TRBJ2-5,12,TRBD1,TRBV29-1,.,TGCAGCGTTTGGACAGGGTTTATGGCCCAGTACTTC,CSVWTGFMAQYF
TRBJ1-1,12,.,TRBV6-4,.,TGTGCCAGCGTCGAAGTGAACACTGAAGCTTTCTTT,CASVEVNTEAFF
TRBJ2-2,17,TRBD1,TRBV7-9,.,TGTGCCAGCAGCCGAATGCGGGGACAGGGTAACACCGGGGAGCTGTTTTTT,CASSRMRGQGNTGELFF
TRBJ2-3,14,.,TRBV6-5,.,TGTGCCAGCAGTTACGCGATAGGCGGGGATACGCAGTATTTT,CASSYAIGGDTQYF
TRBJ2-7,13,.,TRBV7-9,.,TGTGCCAGCAGCGATGACAGGAGCTACGAGCAGTACTTC,CASSDDRSYEQYF
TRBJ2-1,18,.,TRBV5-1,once,TGCGCCAGCAGCTTTACTCCAAGCCGGGGCGGCACCTACAATGAGCAGTTCTTC,CASSFTPSRGGTYNEQFF
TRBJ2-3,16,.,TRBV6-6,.,TGTGCCAGCAGACCCCTGGGAGCGGAGGCCTCGAATACGCAGTATTTT,CASRPLGAEASNTQYF
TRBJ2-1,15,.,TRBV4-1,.,TGCGCCAGCAGCCAGGTGACTAGTGGGGAGTATGAGCAGTTCTTC,CASSQVTSGEYEQFF
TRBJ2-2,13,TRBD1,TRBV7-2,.,TGTGCCAGCAGCCGGGACAGCACCGGGGAGCTGTTTTTT,CASSRDSTGELFF
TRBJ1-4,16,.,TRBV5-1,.,TGCGCCAGCAGCTTGGAACTTCCGGGAGGGGGTGGAAAACTGTTTTTT,CASSLELPGGGGKLFF
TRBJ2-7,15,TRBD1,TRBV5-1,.,TGCGCCAGCAGCCTGGGGAACAGGGGGACCTACGAGCAGTACTTC,CASSLGNRGTYEQYF
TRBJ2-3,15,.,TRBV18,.,TGTGCCAGCTCCCCACGGACGGGAAACACAGATACGCAGTATTTT,CASSPRTGNTDTQYF
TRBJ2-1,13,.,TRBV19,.,TGTGCCAGTAGTGTGGACTCTTACAATGAGCAGTTCTTC,CASSVDSYNEQFF
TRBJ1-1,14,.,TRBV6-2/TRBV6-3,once,TGTGCCAGCAGTTACTCGGGGGGCAACACTGAAGCTTTCTTT,CASSYSGGNTEAFF
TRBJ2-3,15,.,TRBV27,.,TGTGCCAGCAGCCCCCATCTAAAGTATGCAGATACGCAGTATTTT,CASSPHLKYADTQYF
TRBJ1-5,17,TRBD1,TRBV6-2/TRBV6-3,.,TGTGCCAGCAGTTACTCAATTTTGGGACAGCGGAATCAGCCCCAGCATTTT,CASSYSILGQRNQPQHF
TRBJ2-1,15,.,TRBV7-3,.,TGTGCCAGCAGCTTAATGGGCGCAGCGGAAAATGAGCAGTTCTTC,CASSLMGAAENEQFF
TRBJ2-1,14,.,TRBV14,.,TGTGCCAGCAGCCAAGATCTTCAGGGGCGGGAGCAGTTCTTC,CASSQDLQGREQFF
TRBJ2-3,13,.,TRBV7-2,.,TGTGCCAGCAGCTTCGACAGACCAGATACGCAGTATTTT,CASSFDRPDTQYF
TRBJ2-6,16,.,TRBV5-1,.,TGCGCCAGCAGCTTCGCATTCGTCTCTGGGGCCAACGTCCTGACTTTC,CASSFAFVSGANVLTF
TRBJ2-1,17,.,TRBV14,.,TGTGCCAGCAGCCAAAAGAAGGAGGGGGGGCCGTGGAATGAGCAGTTCTTC,CASSQKKEGGPWNEQFF
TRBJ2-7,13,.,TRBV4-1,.,TGCGCCAGCAGCCCCCGACAGCTGGACGAGCAGTACTTC,CASSPRQLDEQYF
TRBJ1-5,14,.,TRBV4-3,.,TGCGCCAGCAGCCAAGACCAGAAGTATCAGCCCCAGCATTTT,CASSQDQKYQPQHF
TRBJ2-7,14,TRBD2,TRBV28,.,TGTGCCAGCAGTTCCGGGACTAGACTGTACGAGCAGTACTTC,CASSSGTRLYEQYF
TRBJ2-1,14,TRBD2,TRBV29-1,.,TGCAGCGCGCAACTAGCGGGGGCACACAATGAGCAGTTCTTC,CSAQLAGAHNEQFF
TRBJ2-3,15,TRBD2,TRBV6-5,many,TGTGCCAGCAGCAGACTAGCGGGGGGCACAGATACGCAGTATTTT,CASSRLAGGTDTQYF
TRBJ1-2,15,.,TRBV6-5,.,TGTGCCAGCAGTTACTCGTACCGAGGCGGCTATGGCTACACCTTC,CASSYSYRGGYGYTF
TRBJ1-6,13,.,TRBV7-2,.,TGTGCCAGCAGCTCTGGTTATAATTCACCCCTCCACTTT,CASSSGYNSPLHF
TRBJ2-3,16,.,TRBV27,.,TGTGCCAGCAGTTTTAGACCGGGGAAACCCACAGATACGCAGTATTTT,CASSFRPGKPTDTQYF